This section outlines one TCR beta chain sequence together with its context. One end of the junction does not line up with germline, which may come from a read error. The data were obtained in a study of technical replicates of blood from a few donors. Produced via immunoSEQ multiplex PCR; TCRdb's table is partial and in-frame only. The sample contains tens of thousands of clones, roughly 92% of which appear only once. This CDR3 has 14 residues. Germline loops: CDR1 ENHRY, CDR2 SYGVKD. The chain joins TRBV10-3 to TRBJ1-2, with D maybe TRBD1 (5 bases). Sequencing was carried out using T cells isolated from PBMCs. The sequence was obtained from a human donor in good health. CDR3 in DNA: TGTGCCATCAATCCTCGGGGGATTAACTATGACTACACCTTC. Translated: CAINPRGINYDYTF.